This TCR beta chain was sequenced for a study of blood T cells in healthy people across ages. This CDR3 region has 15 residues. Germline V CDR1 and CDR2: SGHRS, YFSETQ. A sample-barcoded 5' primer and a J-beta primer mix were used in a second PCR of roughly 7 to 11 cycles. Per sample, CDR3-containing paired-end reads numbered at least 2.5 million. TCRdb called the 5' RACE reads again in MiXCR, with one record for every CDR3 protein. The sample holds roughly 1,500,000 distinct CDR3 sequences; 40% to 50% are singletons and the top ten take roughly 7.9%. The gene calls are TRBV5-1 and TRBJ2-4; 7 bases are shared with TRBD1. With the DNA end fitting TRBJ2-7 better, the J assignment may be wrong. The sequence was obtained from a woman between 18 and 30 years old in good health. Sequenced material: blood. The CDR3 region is CASSLEPGTAYEQYF. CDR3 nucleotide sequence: TGCGCCAGCAGCCTTGAACCCGGGACAGCCTACGAGCAGTACTTC.